A selection of T cell receptor beta chains follows, all from one sample in a study of regulatory T cells in long-lasting Graves disease. TCRdb re-called the multiplex PCR reads through MiXCR, storing one row per CDR3 protein. This sample has 700,000 or so distinct CDR3 sequences, with 25% to 30% found just once. The sequences come from peripheral blood mononuclear cells (PBMCs), collected when the disease was refractory, from a patient treated with antithyroid drugs. All receptors derive from a female donor with Graves disease. Both conserved end residues are part of each CDR3. D genes are given only for firm matches. Some rows mark clone size as missing; the rest say once, few, many or name a class of expanded clone.

cdr3_aa: CASRSSQGRETQYF; cdr3_nt: TGTGCCAGTAGGTCCTCACAAGGCCGAGAGACCCAGTACTTC; clone_size: -; d_call: -; v_call: TRBV19; j_call: TRBJ2-5
cdr3_aa: CASSQPGDEQYF; cdr3_nt: TGCGCCAGCAGCCAGCCAGGAGACGAGCAGTACTTC; clone_size: -; d_call: -; v_call: TRBV5-1; j_call: TRBJ2-7
cdr3_aa: CASSELAGGPYEQYF; cdr3_nt: TGTGCCAGCAGTGAACTAGCGGGAGGGCCCTACGAGCAGTACTTC; clone_size: few; d_call: TRBD2; v_call: TRBV5-1; j_call: TRBJ2-7
cdr3_aa: CASSSHWASGRAGETQYF; cdr3_nt: TGTGCCAGCAGTTCCCACTGGGCTAGCGGGAGGGCAGGGGAGACCCAGTACTTC; clone_size: many; d_call: TRBD2; v_call: TRBV28; j_call: TRBJ2-5
cdr3_aa: CAISESLDTEAFF; cdr3_nt: TGTGCCATCAGTGAGTCATTGGACACTGAAGCTTTCTTT; clone_size: many; d_call: -; v_call: TRBV10-3; j_call: TRBJ1-1
cdr3_aa: CSVEDRQGGHETQYF; cdr3_nt: TGCAGCGTTGAAGATCGACAGGGGGGGCACGAGACCCAGTACTTC; clone_size: -; d_call: TRBD1; v_call: TRBV29-1; j_call: TRBJ2-5
cdr3_aa: CASRDPAGANVLTF; cdr3_nt: TGTGCCAGCAGAGACCCGGCAGGGGCCAACGTCCTGACTTTC; clone_size: many; d_call: -; v_call: TRBV2; j_call: TRBJ2-6
cdr3_aa: CASSQGRGETQYF; cdr3_nt: TGTGCCAGCAGCCAAGGCAGGGGTGAGACCCAGTACTTC; clone_size: many; d_call: -; v_call: TRBV6-2/TRBV6-3; j_call: TRBJ2-5
cdr3_aa: CASSYSSQGPTGELFF; cdr3_nt: TGTGCCAGCAGTTACTCGTCCCAGGGTCCCACCGGGGAGCTGTTTTTT; clone_size: -; d_call: -; v_call: TRBV6-5; j_call: TRBJ2-2
cdr3_aa: CASSYGTRGGYGYTF; cdr3_nt: TGTGCCAGCAGCTACGGGACCCGGGGTGGCTATGGCTACACCTTC; clone_size: -; d_call: -; v_call: TRBV5-4; j_call: TRBJ1-2
cdr3_aa: CASSDSRRPNTEAFF; cdr3_nt: TGCGCCAGCAGTGACTCCCGTCGGCCGAACACTGAAGCTTTCTTT; clone_size: few; d_call: -; v_call: TRBV10-1; j_call: TRBJ1-1
cdr3_aa: CASSPGLAGGEQYF; cdr3_nt: TGTGCCAGCAGCCCCGGACTAGCGGGAGGGGAGCAGTACTTC; clone_size: many; d_call: TRBD2; v_call: TRBV12-3/TRBV12-4; j_call: TRBJ2-7
cdr3_aa: CASSYSRTIDYEQYF; cdr3_nt: TGTGCCAGCAGTTACTCGAGGACGATAGACTACGAGCAGTACTTC; clone_size: -; d_call: -; v_call: TRBV6-5; j_call: TRBJ2-7
cdr3_aa: CASSRSPKREKLFF; cdr3_nt: TGTGCCAGCAGTCGATCCCCAAAGCGAGAAAAACTGTTTTTT; clone_size: many; d_call: -; v_call: TRBV28; j_call: TRBJ1-4
cdr3_aa: CASSFRDYSYELYF; cdr3_nt: TGTGCCAGCAGTTTTAGGGACTACTCCTACGAGCTGTACTTC; clone_size: -; d_call: TRBD2; v_call: TRBV6-9; j_call: TRBJ2-7
cdr3_aa: CSVESGWELFF; cdr3_nt: TGCAGCGTTGAATCGGGCTGGGAACTGTTTTTT; clone_size: few; d_call: -; v_call: TRBV29-1; j_call: TRBJ1-4
cdr3_aa: CSVGPGTYEQYF; cdr3_nt: TGCAGCGTTGGGCCGGGAACCTACGAGCAGTACTTC; clone_size: -; d_call: -; v_call: TRBV29-1; j_call: TRBJ2-7
cdr3_aa: CSARAQTGGAGYTF; cdr3_nt: TGCAGTGCTAGAGCCCAGACAGGGGGCGCGGGCTACACCTTC; clone_size: -; d_call: TRBD1; v_call: TRBV20-1; j_call: TRBJ1-2
cdr3_aa: CASSVALMTGGNYGYTF; cdr3_nt: TGTGCCAGCAGCGTCGCATTGATGACAGGGGGGAACTATGGCTACACCTTC; clone_size: -; d_call: TRBD1; v_call: TRBV9; j_call: TRBJ1-2
cdr3_aa: CASSVGLAGRETQYF; cdr3_nt: TGTGCCAGCAGTGTGGGACTAGCGGGCCGAGAGACCCAGTACTTC; clone_size: -; d_call: TRBD2; v_call: TRBV6-1; j_call: TRBJ2-5
cdr3_aa: CASEDTNNYGYTF; cdr3_nt: TGTGCCAGCGAGGACACGAATAACTATGGCTACACCTTC; clone_size: many; d_call: -; v_call: TRBV2; j_call: TRBJ1-2
cdr3_aa: CASSERYSSYEQYF; cdr3_nt: TGTGCCAGCAGTGAAAGGTACAGTTCCTACGAGCAGTACTTC; clone_size: -; d_call: -; v_call: TRBV6-1; j_call: TRBJ2-7
cdr3_aa: CASSATDSGEGNQPQHF; cdr3_nt: TGTGCCAGCAGTGCCACCGACAGTGGGGAGGGTAATCAGCCCCAGCATTTT; clone_size: -; d_call: -; v_call: TRBV25-1; j_call: TRBJ1-5
cdr3_aa: CASSLAGETDTQYF; cdr3_nt: TGCGCCAGCAGCTTGGCGGGGGAGACAGATACGCAGTATTTT; clone_size: -; d_call: -; v_call: TRBV5-1; j_call: TRBJ2-3
cdr3_aa: CASSDRPPGLQETQYF; cdr3_nt: TGTGCCAGCAGCGACCGCCCCCCGGGACTACAAGAGACCCAGTACTTC; clone_size: -; d_call: TRBD2; v_call: TRBV7-9; j_call: TRBJ2-5
cdr3_aa: CASSRALEVAFF; cdr3_nt: TGTGCCAGCAGTAGGGCGTTAGAGGTGGCTTTCTTT; clone_size: few; d_call: -; v_call: TRBV5-6; j_call: TRBJ1-1
cdr3_aa: CASSYSQETQYF; cdr3_nt: TGTGCCAGCAGTTACTCCCAAGAGACCCAGTACTTC; clone_size: few; d_call: -; v_call: TRBV6-5; j_call: TRBJ2-5
cdr3_aa: CASSPNDGGYTF; cdr3_nt: TGTGCCAGCTCACCAAACGATGGTGGCTACACCTTC; clone_size: -; d_call: -; v_call: TRBV18; j_call: TRBJ1-2
cdr3_aa: CASSVGRAGSPLHF; cdr3_nt: TGTGCCAGCAGCGTCGGGAGGGCAGGTTCACCCCTCCACTTT; clone_size: many; d_call: -; v_call: TRBV12-3/TRBV12-4; j_call: TRBJ1-6
cdr3_aa: CASSLERGSHEQYF; cdr3_nt: TGTGCCAGCAGCTTAGAACGGGGAAGCCACGAGCAGTACTTC; clone_size: many; d_call: -; v_call: TRBV11-2; j_call: TRBJ2-7
cdr3_aa: CASSLISGGQVNTIYF; cdr3_nt: TGTGCCAGCAGCTTAATATCGGGAGGCCAAGTAAACACCATATATTTT; clone_size: -; d_call: -; v_call: TRBV7-9; j_call: TRBJ1-3
cdr3_aa: CASSPLSKTYMNTEAFF; cdr3_nt: TGTGCCAGCAGTCCCCTTAGCAAGACTTACATGAACACTGAAGCTTTCTTT; clone_size: many; d_call: -; v_call: TRBV27; j_call: TRBJ1-1
cdr3_aa: CASSLTGTGSGEQYF; cdr3_nt: TGTGCCAGCAGCTTAACAGGGACAGGGTCAGGGGAGCAGTACTTC; clone_size: -; d_call: TRBD1; v_call: TRBV7-9; j_call: TRBJ2-7
cdr3_aa: CSVGLVGGRAEAFF; cdr3_nt: TGCAGCGTTGGCCTCGTAGGGGGACGCGCTGAAGCTTTCTTT; clone_size: few; d_call: -; v_call: TRBV29-1; j_call: TRBJ1-1
cdr3_aa: CASGFPGTQGETQYF; cdr3_nt: TGTGCCAGCGGTTTCCCCGGGACCCAGGGAGAGACCCAGTACTTC; clone_size: -; d_call: -; v_call: TRBV28; j_call: TRBJ2-5
cdr3_aa: CSALTDLNTEAFF; cdr3_nt: TGCAGCGCATTAACAGATTTGAACACTGAAGCTTTCTTT; clone_size: -; d_call: -; v_call: TRBV29-1; j_call: TRBJ1-1
cdr3_aa: CASSVDRGNEKLFF; cdr3_nt: TGCGCCAGCAGCGTGGACAGGGGGAATGAAAAACTGTTTTTT; clone_size: many; d_call: TRBD1; v_call: TRBV5-1; j_call: TRBJ1-4
cdr3_aa: CASSPGVLPYNEQFF; cdr3_nt: TGTGCCAGCAGTCCAGGCGTTCTGCCCTACAATGAGCAGTTCTTC; clone_size: few; d_call: -; v_call: TRBV11-2; j_call: TRBJ2-1
cdr3_aa: CASSVGWDTSYEQYF; cdr3_nt: TGTGCCAGCAGCGTAGGGTGGGACACCTCCTACGAGCAGTACTTC; clone_size: -; d_call: -; v_call: TRBV9; j_call: TRBJ2-7
cdr3_aa: CASSLKITGNQPQHF; cdr3_nt: TGTGCCAGCAGTTTAAAAATTACTGGCAATCAGCCCCAGCATTTT; clone_size: -; d_call: -; v_call: TRBV28; j_call: TRBJ1-5
cdr3_aa: CASSDGLAGVDETQYF; cdr3_nt: TGTGCCAGCAGTGACGGACTAGCGGGAGTAGATGAGACCCAGTACTTC; clone_size: -; d_call: TRBD2; v_call: TRBV2; j_call: TRBJ2-5
cdr3_aa: CASSLYPSSYNSPLHF; cdr3_nt: TGTGCCAGCAGTTTATATCCCAGCTCCTATAATTCACCCCTCCACTTT; clone_size: once; d_call: -; v_call: TRBV27; j_call: TRBJ1-6
cdr3_aa: CASSQVAGGYNEQFF; cdr3_nt: TGTGCCAGCAGCCAAGTAGCCGGCGGCTACAATGAGCAGTTCTTC; clone_size: -; d_call: -; v_call: TRBV6-1; j_call: TRBJ2-1
cdr3_aa: CASSLVFWLAGEDETQYF; cdr3_nt: TGTGCCAGCAGCTTAGTTTTTTGGCTAGCGGGAGAGGACGAGACCCAGTACTTC; clone_size: few; d_call: TRBD2; v_call: TRBV7-2; j_call: TRBJ2-5
cdr3_aa: CATIPPYSGGKGTEAFF; cdr3_nt: TGTGCCACCATCCCCCCCTATTCAGGGGGAAAGGGCACTGAAGCTTTCTTT; clone_size: few; d_call: TRBD1; v_call: TRBV28; j_call: TRBJ1-1
cdr3_aa: CASSGQDARPDQETQYF; cdr3_nt: TGTGCCAGCAGCGGACAGGATGCAAGGCCTGACCAAGAGACCCAGTACTTC; clone_size: few; d_call: TRBD1; v_call: TRBV7-9; j_call: TRBJ2-5
cdr3_aa: CASTFRLSGKQFF; cdr3_nt: TGTGCCAGCACCTTTCGCTTATCCGGCAAGCAGTTCTTC; clone_size: few; d_call: -; v_call: TRBV7-2; j_call: TRBJ2-1
cdr3_aa: CATSDQVDNEQFF; cdr3_nt: TGTGCCACCAGTGACCAAGTAGACAATGAGCAGTTCTTC; clone_size: few; d_call: -; v_call: TRBV24-1; j_call: TRBJ2-1